These 26 T cell receptor beta chains were all obtained from the same sample, sequenced in a study of shared clonotypes between healthy human individuals. The assay was immunoSEQ multiplex PCR, and TCRdb's table has in-frame clones only and misses some. The repertoire holds under 150,000 clones, with around two thirds as singletons. The sequenced sample was memory CD8+ T cells sorted from blood. Subset: CD45RO+ cells pooled with CCR7-negative TemRA cells. The receptor set was obtained from a woman aged 25 to 39 in good health.

J is TRBJ2-4 and V is TRBV1; the table's TRBD1 call for D was not verified on the DNA. TRBV1 is a documented pseudogene. The CDR3 runs 19 residues. CDR3 loop: CTSSHPRDTGNLAKNIQYF. The CDR3 DNA sequence: TGCACCAGCAGCCATCCCCGGGACACTGGGAACCTAGCCAAAAACATTCAGTACTTC.

The rearrangement joins TRBV10-1 to TRBJ2-4; no firm D call. Trimming stripped 6 bases from V and 4 bases from J, with 16 bases between. The CDR3 is 15 amino acids. Germline CDR1 and CDR2: WNHNN and SYGVQD (reference sequence). DNA for the CDR3: TGCGCCAGCAGAGTGGGCCCCTGGTCAAAAAACATTCAGTACTTC. Encoded protein: CASRVGPWSKNIQYF.

The chain has TRBV25-1 and TRBJ2-7; TRBD1 aligns across 8 bases. The CDR3 sequence is 17 residues long. Trimming cost V 1 base and J 4 bases; bases outside gene matches: 12. Looked up from germline, CDR1 is MGHDK and CDR2 is SYGVNS. The CDR3: CASSESPLTGTGYEQYF. The CDR3 nucleotides read TGTGCCAGCAGTGAATCTCCACTGACAGGGACAGGTTACGAGCAGTACTTC.

Many counts were recorded for this clone. This chain joins TRBV6-1 and TRBJ2-7; TRBD1 aligns across 9 bases. The CDR3 spans 15 residues. Trimming took 4 bases from V and 5 from J; bases not matched to a gene: 9. Germline V lookup: CDR1 MNHNS, CDR2 SASEGT. CDR3 amino acids: CASSVGGTGSNEQYF. The CDR3 DNA reads as TGTGCCAGCAGTGTGGGAGGGACAGGGAGTAACGAGCAGTACTTC.

Regarding this clone: This is likely an artifact of a read error, given a far larger clone one base away. The V gene is TRBV13, the J gene TRBJ2-3; no clear D. Germline assignment: CDR1 PRHDT and CDR2 FYEKMQ (reference sequence). The CDR3 consists of 16 residues. V was trimmed by 3 bases and J by 6 bases, leaving 19 bases between them. This CDR3 reads CASSLEPLNPLDTQYF. The CDR3 DNA sequence: TGTGCCAGCAGCTTGGAGCCGCTCAATCCCCTGGATACGCAGTATTTT. The full variable domain, rest sourced from reference TRBV13 and TRBJ2-3, is AAGVIQSPRHLIKEKRETATLKCYPIPRHDTVYWYQQGPGQDPQFLISFYEKMQSDKGSIPDRFSAQQFSDYHSELNMSSLELGDSALYFCASSLEPLNPLDTQYFGPGTRLTVL.

This chain connects TRBV7-9 to TRBJ2-4; possibly TRBD2 for D (5 bases). This CDR3 is 13 amino acids long. Trimming pared 8 bases from V and 6 bases from J, leaving 14 bases between. The germline V gene has CDR1 SEHNR and CDR2 FQNEAQ (reference sequence). The CDR3 DNA sequence: TGTGCCAGCGAGTGGTTCGAGGGAAACATTCAGTACTTC. It yields the protein CASEWFEGNIQYF. Based on the CDR3 plus reference TRBV7-9 and TRBJ2-4, the full variable domain is DTGVSQNPRHKITKRGQNVTFRCDPISEHNRLYWYRQTLGQGPEFLTYFQNEAQLEKSRLLSDRFSAERPKGSFSTLEIQRTEQGDSAMYLCASEWFEGNIQYFGAGTRLSVL.

The chain links TRBV19 to TRBJ1-2; D remains unclear. Germline V gene lookup returns CDR1 LNHDA and CDR2 SQIVND (reference sequence). This CDR3 has 13 residues. Trimming stripped 1 base from V and 3 bases from J, with 6 bases between. CDR3 sequence reads: CASSIGLDYGYTF. The CDR3 DNA sequence: TGTGCCAGTAGTATAGGGTTGGACTATGGCTACACCTTC. The full variable domain, rest sourced from reference TRBV19 and TRBJ1-2, is DGGITQSPKYLFRKEGQNVTLSCEQNLNHDAMYWYRQDPGQGLRLIYYSQIVNDFQKGDIAEGYSVSREKKESFPLTVTSAQKNPTAFYLCASSIGLDYGYTFGSGTRLTVV.

The rearrangement joins TRBV27 to TRBJ1-4, with a possible D match to TRBD1 (5 bases). Looked up from germline, CDR1 is MNHEY and CDR2 is SMNVEV (reference sequence). Trimming stripped 5 bases from V and 7 bases from J, with 11 bases between. This CDR3 is built from 13 residues. The CDR3 spells CASSPGHLEKLFF. The CDR3 coding sequence is TGTGCCAGCAGTCCAGGACACCTTGAAAAACTGTTTTTT.

This clone was counted many times. V and J are TRBV19 and TRBJ2-1; 9 bases fit TRBD2. Trimming took 1 base from V and 4 from J; bases not matched to a gene: 11. CDR3 length: 18 residues. Looked up from germline, CDR1 is LNHDA and CDR2 is SQIVND (reference sequence). The CDR3 sequence is CASSIAPVAGAGYNEQFF. The CDR3 DNA follows: TGTGCCAGTAGTATAGCCCCCGTAGCGGGAGCGGGTTACAATGAGCAGTTCTTC.

The chain combines TRBV13 with TRBJ2-7, with D tentatively TRBD2 (6 bases). The CDR3 has 14 amino acids. The germline V gene has CDR1 PRHDT and CDR2 FYEKMQ (reference sequence). The germline V and J ends were trimmed by 1 base and 4 bases, with 11 bases remaining between them. The CDR3 coding sequence is TGTGCCAGCAGCTTAGCAGCGGGTAATTACGAGCAGTACTTC. This gives the protein CASSLAAGNYEQYF. Complete variable domain (other parts from reference TRBV13 and TRBJ2-7): AAGVIQSPRHLIKEKRETATLKCYPIPRHDTVYWYQQGPGQDPQFLISFYEKMQSDKGSIPDRFSAQQFSDYHSELNMSSLELGDSALYFCASSLAAGNYEQYFGPGTRLTVT.

The chain carries TRBV7-9 and TRBJ2-5; TRBD1 matches at 7 bases. V was clipped by 4 bases and J by 4 bases; unmatched bases: 15. CDR1 is SEHNR, CDR2 FQNEAQ, per germline (reference sequence). This CDR3 has 17 amino acids. The CDR3 nucleotides read TGTGCCAGCAGCTCCGACAGGGAGTGGTTTGGAGGAGAGACCCAGTACTTC. Translating it yields CASSSDREWFGGETQYF.

The V call is TRBV27, the J call TRBJ2-7; TRBD2 matches at 14 bases. Looked up from germline, CDR1 is MNHEY and CDR2 is SMNVEV (reference sequence). V lost 6 bases, J lost 2 bases, and 6 bases stayed unmatched. The CDR3 sequence is 16 residues long. The CDR3 spells CASSRGLAGGAYEQYF. In DNA, the CDR3 is TGTGCCAGCAGCCGAGGACTAGCGGGAGGAGCCTACGAGCAGTACTTC.

This clone was observed at least ten times. V usage is TRBV23-1 and J usage is TRBJ1-3; D not resolved. TRBV23-1 is labeled an ORF, and its function is uncertain. The CDR3 is made up of 14 amino acids. Trimming took off 0 bases at V and 6 bases at J, with 9 bases between the two ends. The CDR3 sequence: CASSQSHPLNTIYF. The CDR3, as DNA: TGCGCCAGCAGTCAATCCCATCCTTTAAACACCATATATTTT.

This chain links TRBV4-2 with TRBJ2-7; TRBD1 matches 7 bases. This CDR3 contains 16 residues. V lost 6 bases and J lost 0; bases outside the gene matches: 11. Germline loops: CDR1 LGHNA, CDR2 YNFKEQ. The CDR3 sequence: CASSPSSGQSSYEQYF. In DNA, the CDR3 is TGTGCCAGCAGTCCTAGCTCGGGACAGAGCTCCTACGAGCAGTACTTC.

The chain links TRBV21-1 to TRBJ2-5; TRBD2, the D gene given by the table, was not confirmed from the DNA. TRBV21-1 is a pseudogene locus. This CDR3 region has 17 residues. CDR3 DNA: TGTGCCAGCAGCTTCCCACCCGGCCAGAGACTTCAAGAGACCCAGTACTTC. Protein: CASSFPPGQRLQETQYF.

The J gene is TRBJ1-5, the V gene TRBV25-1; TRBD1 matches 7 bases. The CDR3 extends over 13 amino acids. The germline gives CDR1 MGHDK, CDR2 SYGVNS. The J segment lost 8 bases and the V segment lost 8 bases, leaving 9 bases of the junction unmatched. The CDR3 here is CASGGTASEPQHF. The CDR3 nucleotides are TGTGCCAGCGGGGGGACAGCCTCTGAGCCCCAGCATTTT.

The CDR3 sequence: CASLKGAAGDLKNEQFF. CDR3 DNA sequence: TGTGCCAGCCTCAAGGGGGCTGCGGGAGATTTGAAGAATGAGCAGTTCTTC. The chain couples TRBV28 to TRBJ2-1; D may correspond to TRBD1 or TRBD2 (7 bases each). Germline V gene sequence: CDR1 MDHEN, CDR2 SYDVKM. V was shortened by 8 bases and J by 7 bases, with 27 bases between the two germline ends. CDR3 length: 17 residues.

This chain links TRBV11-1 with TRBJ1-4, with a tentative D call TRBD1 (6 bases). CDR3 length: 15 amino acids. V gave up 5 bases and J gave up 8 bases, with 18 bases separating them. Germline V gene sequence: CDR1 SGHAT, CDR2 FQDESV (reference sequence). Here the CDR3 reads CASSTGQNLPEKLFF. CDR3 nucleotides: TGTGCCAGCAGCACTGGACAGAACCTCCCCGAAAAACTGTTTTTT.

This CDR3 reads CASTDAGEVNTEAFF. The CDR3 DNA reads TGTGCCAGCACGGACGCGGGCGAAGTGAACACTGAAGCTTTCTTT. The chain recombines TRBV28 with TRBJ1-1; the D is unclear. Germline-derived CDR1 and CDR2 are MDHEN and SYDVKM. Trimming shortened V by 7 bases and J by 0 bases, and 15 bases separated the two germline ends. The CDR3 loop spans 15 amino acids.

V gene TRBV21-1 combines with J gene TRBJ1-1. TRBV21-1 is flagged as a pseudogene. This CDR3 region has 16 residues. In nucleotides, the CDR3 is TGTGCCAGCAGCCACAATCTAGCTACACTTCGCACTGAAGCTTTCTTT. This translates into CASSHNLATLRTEAFF.

This clone has more than one count but fewer than ten. The rearrangement links TRBV28 to TRBJ2-1, with 12 bases aligning to TRBD2. This CDR3 has 15 residues. With 6 bases clipped from V and 6 bases from J, the junction kept 6 bases outside the gene matches. Germline CDR1 MDHEN, CDR2 SYDVKM. CDR3 nucleotide sequence: TGTGCCAGCAGCCCTTCGACTAGCGGGAGCAATGAGCAGTTCTTC. It specifies CASSPSTSGSNEQFF.

This clone was observed a handful of times. The chain has TRBV5-4 and TRBJ2-7; 8 bases align to TRBD2. Germline V gene sequence: CDR1 SGHNT, CDR2 YYREEE (reference sequence). V gave up 3 bases and J gave up 4 bases; unmatched junction bases: 9. The CDR3 sequence is 15 residues long. The CDR3 DNA is TGTGCCAGCAGCTACCCGGGACTAGTCGGGTACGAGCAGTACTTC. This gives the protein CASSYPGLVGYEQYF.

V gene TRBV5-1 combines with J gene TRBJ2-2, with D unresolved. The CDR3 runs 15 residues. V gave up 2 bases and J gave up 0 bases, with 8 bases separating them. CDR1 SGHRS and CDR2 YFSETQ come from the germline V gene. The CDR3 loop is CASSFRWANTGELFF. CDR3 sequence (DNA): TGCGCCAGCAGCTTTCGCTGGGCGAACACCGGGGAGCTGTTTTTT.

The V gene is TRBV27, the J gene TRBJ2-1; 10 bases match TRBD2. The CDR3 length is 16 residues. Germline assignment: CDR1 MNHEY and CDR2 SMNVEV (reference sequence). Losses at the gene ends were 6 bases for V and 4 bases for J; bases not matched to a gene: 9. The CDR3 region has the DNA TGTGCCAGCAGACGAACTGGACTAGCGGAATACAATGAGCAGTTCTTC. Translation gives CASRRTGLAEYNEQFF.

The chain carries TRBV6-5 and TRBJ1-6; TRBD1 is a possible D gene (6 bases). The CDR3 is 13 amino acids. V lost 5 bases and J 7 bases, leaving 9 bases between the germline ends. CDR1 and CDR2 from the germline V gene are MNHEY and SVGAGI. Here the CDR3 DNA reads TGTGCCAGCAGTGGACAGAGGAATTCACCCCTCCACTTT. It is translated as CASSGQRNSPLHF.

The V call is TRBV15, the J call TRBJ2-1; D may be TRBD1 or TRBD2 (6 bases each). CDR1 is LNHNV, CDR2 YYDKDF, per germline (reference sequence). The CDR3 runs to 18 residues. Trimming shortened V by 2 bases and J by 0 bases, and 17 bases separated the two germline ends. The DNA for the CDR3 is TGTGCCACCAGCAGACCCCTAGGGGGGCCTTTCTCCTACAATGAGCAGTTCTTC. Encoded protein: CATSRPLGGPFSYNEQFF.